Listed below are T cell receptor beta chains from one sample, sequenced in a study of human T cells and chemical hapten exposure. TCRdb reprocessed the 5' RACE reads via MiXCR and lists one record per CDR3 protein. The sample yields approximately 110,000 distinct CDR3 sequences, approximately 20% seen once. The receptors were gathered from a human donor in good health. The CDR3 runs from the conserved cysteine through the conserved F or W. The D gene is left open where the match is weak. Where a row states a size, it is once, few, many or the class of an expanded clone; other rows omit it.

cdr3_nt	cdr3_aa	d_call	clone_size	v_call	j_call
TGTGCCAGCAGCTCTAGCGGGAGTTACAATGAGCAGTTCTTC	CASSSSGSYNEQFF	TRBD2	NA	TRBV6-5	TRBJ2-1
TGCAGTGCTAGAGATGTCGGCTCCGAGTCCTACAATGAGCAGTTCTTC	CSARDVGSESYNEQFF	NA	few	TRBV20-1	TRBJ2-1
TGTGCCAGCACTAGCGGGAGGACAGATACGCAGTATTTT	CASTSGRTDTQYF	TRBD2	NA	TRBV28	TRBJ2-3
TGCGCCAGCAGCCGCCAGGAGGGCACGGGTTCACCCCTCCACTTT	CASSRQEGTGSPLHF	NA	few	TRBV5-1	TRBJ1-6
TGCAGCGTTGAAGGACTAGCGGGAGGGGTCCCGTTCTTC	CSVEGLAGGVPFF	TRBD2	NA	TRBV29-1	TRBJ2-1
TGTGCCAGCAGCACCCGCGCGGAGACCGGGACGGCGGAAGCTTTCTTT	CASSTRAETGTAEAFF	NA	NA	TRBV9	TRBJ1-1
TGCGCCAGCAGCTTGGTGGGGGTTAGCGGACCTTACGAGCAGTACTTC	CASSLVGVSGPYEQYF	NA	few	TRBV5-1	TRBJ2-7
TGTGCCAGCAAAGGGGTTTCCTACGAGCAGTACTTC	CASKGVSYEQYF	NA	few	TRBV6-5	TRBJ2-7
TGCGCCAGCAGCCAAGAAGGGCAGCGTAATCAGCCCCAGCATTTT	CASSQEGQRNQPQHF	NA	NA	TRBV4-1	TRBJ1-5
TGCAGCGTTCAAGGGGGACTAGCGGAAACCACCGGGGAGCTGTTTTTT	CSVQGGLAETTGELFF	TRBD2	few	TRBV29-1	TRBJ2-2
TGTGCCAGCAGCCAAGGGGTCCCCGGGACCGGGGAGCTGTTTTTT	CASSQGVPGTGELFF	NA	many	TRBV3-1	TRBJ2-2
TGTGCCAGTTCAAGCCCCTACGAGCAGTACTTC	CASSSPYEQYF	NA	NA	TRBV6-5	TRBJ2-7
TGTGCCAGCAGCTTAGTGTTGGAGGCCGGAGGGGGTCCAGATACGCAGTATTTT	CASSLVLEAGGGPDTQYF	NA	NA	TRBV11-2	TRBJ2-3
TGTGCCAGCAGCCAAGGAGGGGCTTCAACTAATGAAAAACTGTTTTTT	CASSQGGASTNEKLFF	NA	NA	TRBV4-2	TRBJ1-4
TGCAGCGTTGGCCTGGGGGGGGAGCAGTACTTC	CSVGLGGEQYF	TRBD2	NA	TRBV29-1	TRBJ2-7
TGTGCCAGCAGCTTGGGGACGGGCGGACCTAGCACAGATACGCAGTATTTT	CASSLGTGGPSTDTQYF	NA	few	TRBV5-4	TRBJ2-3
TGTGCCAGCAGCGCGACGAAGGCGGTAGGGTTCTTC	CASSATKAVGFF	NA	few	TRBV11-2	TRBJ2-1
TGTGCCAGCAGCAAACAGGGACCAAATCAGCCCCAGCATTTT	CASSKQGPNQPQHF	NA	NA	TRBV11-2	TRBJ1-5
TGTGCCAGCAGCCCCGACAGGGGCGGCGATGGCTACACCTTC	CASSPDRGGDGYTF	TRBD1	few	TRBV7-3	TRBJ1-2
TGTGCCAGCAGCTTGAACCCTAGCGCACGCCCTAGCACAGATACGCAGTATTTT	CASSLNPSARPSTDTQYF	NA	NA	TRBV5-4	TRBJ2-3
TGTGCCAGCAGCCTGCCAAGGGGGACTAGCGGGAAGGTAAACGAGCAGTACTTC	CASSLPRGTSGKVNEQYF	TRBD2	few	TRBV7-6	TRBJ2-7
TGTGCCAGCAGCCACATAACAAGCAGGGGAGGAACTGAAGCTTTCTTT	CASSHITSRGGTEAFF	NA	few	TRBV11-2	TRBJ1-1
TGTGCCAGCAGCAATAGCGGGAGGACGACCTACGAGCAGTACTTC	CASSNSGRTTYEQYF	TRBD2	few	TRBV5-6	TRBJ2-7
TGTGCCACCAGGGGTTCGGGGACCCAGTACTTC	CATRGSGTQYF	NA	NA	TRBV7-8	TRBJ2-5
TGTGCCAGCAGTGTATCCGGGACAGGGTCTCGGAGTGAGCAGTTCTTC	CASSVSGTGSRSEQFF	TRBD1	few	TRBV28	TRBJ2-1
TGTGCCAGCAGCCACCCCCGAGTGGGTTTGTATGAGCAGTTCTTC	CASSHPRVGLYEQFF	NA	few	TRBV7-9	TRBJ2-1
TGCAGCGTTGAAGATCTCGAGGGACAGGTGACAGATACGCAGTATTTT	CSVEDLEGQVTDTQYF	TRBD1	few	TRBV29-1	TRBJ2-3
TGTGCCAGCAGCCCGGACAGGTCAGCCGGAAACACCATATATTTT	CASSPDRSAGNTIYF	TRBD1	few	TRBV9	TRBJ1-3
TGTGCCAGCGGGGCTCCTGGGACAGATACGCAGTATTTT	CASGAPGTDTQYF	NA	many	TRBV5-4	TRBJ2-3
TGTGCCAGCAGACGCGCGCTAAGCGGGAGGGCCGGTACAGATACGCAGTATTTT	CASRRALSGRAGTDTQYF	TRBD2	few	TRBV6-5	TRBJ2-3
TGCAGCGTTGAGGTTACAGGGATCACCGGGGAGCTGTTTTTT	CSVEVTGITGELFF	NA	few	TRBV29-1	TRBJ2-2
TGTGCCACCAGCAGTCGGGGGATCTACAATGAGCAGTTCTTC	CATSSRGIYNEQFF	NA	NA	TRBV15	TRBJ2-1
TGTGCCAGCAGCTCGGGTTGGGGAGTCCACGAGCAGTACTTC	CASSSGWGVHEQYF	NA	NA	TRBV12-3/TRBV12-4	TRBJ2-7
TGTGCCACCGCTCTATCCCGTGAGCAGTTCTTC	CATALSREQFF	NA	NA	TRBV28	TRBJ2-1